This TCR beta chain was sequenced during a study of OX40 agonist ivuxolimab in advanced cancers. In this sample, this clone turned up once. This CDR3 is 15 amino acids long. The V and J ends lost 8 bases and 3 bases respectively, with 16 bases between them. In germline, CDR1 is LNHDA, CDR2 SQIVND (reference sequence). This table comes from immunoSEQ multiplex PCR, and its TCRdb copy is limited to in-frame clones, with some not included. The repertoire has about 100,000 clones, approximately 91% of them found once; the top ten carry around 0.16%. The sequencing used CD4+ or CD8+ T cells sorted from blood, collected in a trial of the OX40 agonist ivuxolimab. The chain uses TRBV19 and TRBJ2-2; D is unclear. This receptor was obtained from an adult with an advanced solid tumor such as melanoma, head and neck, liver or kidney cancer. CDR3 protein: CASGDTAPYTGELFF. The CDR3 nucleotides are TGTGCCAGTGGAGACACGGCCCCTTACACCGGGGAGCTGTTTTTT.